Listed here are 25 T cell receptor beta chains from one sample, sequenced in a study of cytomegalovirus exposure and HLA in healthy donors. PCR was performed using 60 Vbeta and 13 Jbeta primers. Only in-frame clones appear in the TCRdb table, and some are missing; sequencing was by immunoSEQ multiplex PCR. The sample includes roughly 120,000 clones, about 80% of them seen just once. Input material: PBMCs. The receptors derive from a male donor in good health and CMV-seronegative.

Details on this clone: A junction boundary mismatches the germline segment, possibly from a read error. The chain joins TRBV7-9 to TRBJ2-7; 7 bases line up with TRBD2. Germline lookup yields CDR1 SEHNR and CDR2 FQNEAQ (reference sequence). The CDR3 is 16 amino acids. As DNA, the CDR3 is TGTTCCAGCAGCTTGCCCGCGGGAGCGGGGCCTTACGAGCAGTACTTC. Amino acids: CSSSLPAGAGPYEQYF.

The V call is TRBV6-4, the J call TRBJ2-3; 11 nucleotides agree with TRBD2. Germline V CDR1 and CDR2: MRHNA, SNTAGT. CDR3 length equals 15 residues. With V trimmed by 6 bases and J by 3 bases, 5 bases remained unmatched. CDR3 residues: CASRQTSGGTDTQYF. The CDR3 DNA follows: TGTGCCAGCAGGCAAACTAGCGGGGGTACAGATACGCAGTATTTT.

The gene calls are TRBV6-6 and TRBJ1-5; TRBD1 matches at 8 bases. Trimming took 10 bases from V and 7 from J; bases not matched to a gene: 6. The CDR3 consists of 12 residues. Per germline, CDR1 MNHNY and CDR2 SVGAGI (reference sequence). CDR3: CAIQGAGQPQHF. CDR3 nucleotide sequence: TGTGCCATCCAGGGGGCCGGACAGCCCCAGCATTTT.

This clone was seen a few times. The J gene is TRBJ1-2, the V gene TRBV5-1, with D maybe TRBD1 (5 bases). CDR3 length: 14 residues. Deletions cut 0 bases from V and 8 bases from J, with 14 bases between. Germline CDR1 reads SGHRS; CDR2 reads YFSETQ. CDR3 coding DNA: TGCGCCAGCAGCTTGGGCAGGGCCCTGCAAGGCTACACCTTC. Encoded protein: CASSLGRALQGYTF.

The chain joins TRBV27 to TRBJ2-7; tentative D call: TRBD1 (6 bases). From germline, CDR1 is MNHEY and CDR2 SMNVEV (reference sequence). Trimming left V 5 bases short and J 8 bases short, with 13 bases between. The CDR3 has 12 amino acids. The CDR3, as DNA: TGTGCCAGCAGTCCTTTACAGGGAAAGCAGTACTTC. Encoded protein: CASSPLQGKQYF.

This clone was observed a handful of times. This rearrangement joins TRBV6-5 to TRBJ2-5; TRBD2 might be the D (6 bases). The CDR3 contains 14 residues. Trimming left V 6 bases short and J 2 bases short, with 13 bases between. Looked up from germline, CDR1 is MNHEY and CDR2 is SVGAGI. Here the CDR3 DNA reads TGTGCCAGCAGGGCGGGACTTACTCAAGAGACCCAGTACTTC. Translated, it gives CASRAGLTQETQYF.

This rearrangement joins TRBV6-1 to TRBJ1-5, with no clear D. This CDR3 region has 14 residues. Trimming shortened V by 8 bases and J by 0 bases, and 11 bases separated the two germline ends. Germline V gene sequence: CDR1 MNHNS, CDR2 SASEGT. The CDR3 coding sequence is TGTGCCAGCGGAGTATTTTATAGCAATCAGCCCCAGCATTTT. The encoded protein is CASGVFYSNQPQHF.

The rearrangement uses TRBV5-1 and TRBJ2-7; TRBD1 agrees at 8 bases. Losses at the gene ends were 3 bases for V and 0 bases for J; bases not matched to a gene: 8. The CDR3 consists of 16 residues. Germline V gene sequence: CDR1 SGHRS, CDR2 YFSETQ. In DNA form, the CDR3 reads TGCGCCAGCAGCTCCCCACCGGGACAGGTCTCCTACGAGCAGTACTTC. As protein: CASSSPPGQVSYEQYF.

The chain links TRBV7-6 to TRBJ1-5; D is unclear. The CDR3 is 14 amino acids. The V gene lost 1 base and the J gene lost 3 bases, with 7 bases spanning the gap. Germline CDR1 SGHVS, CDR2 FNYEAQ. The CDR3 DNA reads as TGTGCCAGCAGCTTAGGGCAGAACAATCAGCCCCAGCATTTT. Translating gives CASSLGQNNQPQHF. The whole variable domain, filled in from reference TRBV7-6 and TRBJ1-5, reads GAGVSQSPRYKVTKRGQDVALRCDPISGHVSLYWYRQALGQGPEFLTYFNYEAQQDKSGLPNDRFSAERPEGSISTLTIQRTEQRDSAMYRCASSLGQNNQPQHFGDGTRLSIL.

The CDR3 spells CSVEWDSITSGNTIYF. In DNA, the CDR3 is TGCAGCGTTGAATGGGACAGCATAACCTCTGGAAACACCATATATTTT. The genes are TRBV29-1 and TRBJ1-3; 7 bases map to TRBD1. This CDR3 is 16 amino acids long. Germline CDR1 is SQVTM and CDR2 is ANQGSEA. Trimming cost V 2 bases and J 0 bases; bases outside gene matches: 7.

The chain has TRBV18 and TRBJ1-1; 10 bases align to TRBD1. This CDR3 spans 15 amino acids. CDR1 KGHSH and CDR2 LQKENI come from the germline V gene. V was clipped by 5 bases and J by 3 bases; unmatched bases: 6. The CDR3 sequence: CASSSGQGGYTEAFF. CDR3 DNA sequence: TGTGCCAGCTCATCCGGACAGGGGGGGTACACTGAAGCTTTCTTT.

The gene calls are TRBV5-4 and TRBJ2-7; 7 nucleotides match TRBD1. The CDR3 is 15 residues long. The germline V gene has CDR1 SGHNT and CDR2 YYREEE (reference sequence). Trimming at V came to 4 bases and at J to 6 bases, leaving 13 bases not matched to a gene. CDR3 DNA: TGTGCCAGCAGCGAGGGACAGCCCACTCCTCGCGAGCAGTACTTC. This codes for CASSEGQPTPREQYF.

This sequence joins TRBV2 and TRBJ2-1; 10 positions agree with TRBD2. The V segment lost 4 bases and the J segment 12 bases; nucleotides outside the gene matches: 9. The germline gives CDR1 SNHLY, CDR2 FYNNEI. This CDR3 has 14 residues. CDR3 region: CASSGGLAGDLQFF. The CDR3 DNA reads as TGTGCCAGCAGTGGGGGGCTAGCGGGGGACCTGCAGTTCTTC.

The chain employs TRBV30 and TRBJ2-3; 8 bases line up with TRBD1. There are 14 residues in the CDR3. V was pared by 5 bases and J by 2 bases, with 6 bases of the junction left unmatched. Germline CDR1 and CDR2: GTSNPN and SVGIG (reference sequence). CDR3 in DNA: TGTGCCTGGGACGACAGGGGTTACACAGATACGCAGTATTTT. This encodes CAWDDRGYTDTQYF.

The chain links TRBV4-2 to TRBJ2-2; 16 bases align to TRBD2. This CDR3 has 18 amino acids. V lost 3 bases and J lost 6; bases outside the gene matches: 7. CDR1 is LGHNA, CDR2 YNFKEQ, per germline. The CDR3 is CASSQGTSGRDGAGELFF. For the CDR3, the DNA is TGTGCCAGCAGCCAGGGGACTAGCGGGAGGGACGGTGCCGGGGAGCTGTTTTTT.

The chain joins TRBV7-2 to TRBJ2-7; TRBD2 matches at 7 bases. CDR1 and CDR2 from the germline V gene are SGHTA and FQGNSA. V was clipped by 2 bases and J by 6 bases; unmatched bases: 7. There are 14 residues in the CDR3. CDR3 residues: CASSLYSGGGEQYF. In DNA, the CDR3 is TGTGCCAGCAGCTTATATTCGGGGGGAGGCGAGCAGTACTTC.

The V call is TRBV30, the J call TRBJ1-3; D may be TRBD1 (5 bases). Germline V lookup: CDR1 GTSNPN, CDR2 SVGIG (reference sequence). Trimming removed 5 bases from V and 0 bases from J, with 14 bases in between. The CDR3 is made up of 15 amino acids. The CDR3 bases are TGTGCCTGGCGTCCGGGACTTATCTCTGGAAACACCATATATTTT. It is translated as CAWRPGLISGNTIYF.

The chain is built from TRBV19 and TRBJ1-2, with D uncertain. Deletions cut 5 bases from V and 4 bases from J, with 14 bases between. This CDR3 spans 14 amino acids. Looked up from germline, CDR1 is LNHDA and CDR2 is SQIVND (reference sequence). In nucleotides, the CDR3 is TGTGCCAGTAGTCTTACAGTTGACCTCTATGGCTACACCTTC. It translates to CASSLTVDLYGYTF. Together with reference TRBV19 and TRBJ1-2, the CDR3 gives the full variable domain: DGGITQSPKYLFRKEGQNVTLSCEQNLNHDAMYWYRQDPGQGLRLIYYSQIVNDFQKGDIAEGYSVSREKKESFPLTVTSAQKNPTAFYLCASSLTVDLYGYTFGSGTRLTVV.

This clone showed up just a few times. This CDR3 reads CASSGQREGRETQYF. The CDR3 nucleotides are TGTGCCAGCAGTGGGCAGCGGGAGGGCCGAGAGACCCAGTACTTC. This chain links TRBV6-4 with TRBJ2-5; TRBD2 matches at 10 bases. The V segment lost 4 bases and the J segment 4 bases; nucleotides outside the gene matches: 6. Germline V gives CDR1 MRHNA, CDR2 SNTAGT. The CDR3 covers 15 residues.

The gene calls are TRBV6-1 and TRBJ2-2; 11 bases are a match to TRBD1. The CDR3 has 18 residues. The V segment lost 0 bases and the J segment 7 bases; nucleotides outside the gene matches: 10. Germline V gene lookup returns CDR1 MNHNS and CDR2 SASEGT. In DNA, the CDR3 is TGTGCCAGCAGTGAAGCGTCGGACAGGGGGCTGGTTGTCGGGGAGCTGTTTTTT. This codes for CASSEASDRGLVVGELFF.

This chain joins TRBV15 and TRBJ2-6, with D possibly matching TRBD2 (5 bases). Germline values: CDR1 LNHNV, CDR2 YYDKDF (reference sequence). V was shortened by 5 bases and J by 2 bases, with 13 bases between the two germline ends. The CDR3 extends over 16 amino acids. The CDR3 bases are TGTGCCACCAGCCCAAATGAGGGTGCTGGGGCCAACGTCCTGACTTTC. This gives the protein CATSPNEGAGANVLTF. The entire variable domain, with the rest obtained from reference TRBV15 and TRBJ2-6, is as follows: DAMVIQNPRYQVTQFGKPVTLSCSQTLNHNVMYWYQQKSSQAPKLLFHYYDKDFNNEADTPDNFQSRRPNTSFCFLDIRSPGLGDTAMYLCATSPNEGAGANVLTFGAGSRLTVL.

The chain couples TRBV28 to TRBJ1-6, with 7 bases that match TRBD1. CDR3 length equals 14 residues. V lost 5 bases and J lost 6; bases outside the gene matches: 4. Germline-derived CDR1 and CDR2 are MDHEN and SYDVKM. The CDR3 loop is CASSGTAFNSPLHF. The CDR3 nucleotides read TGTGCCAGCAGTGGGACAGCCTTTAATTCACCCCTCCACTTT.

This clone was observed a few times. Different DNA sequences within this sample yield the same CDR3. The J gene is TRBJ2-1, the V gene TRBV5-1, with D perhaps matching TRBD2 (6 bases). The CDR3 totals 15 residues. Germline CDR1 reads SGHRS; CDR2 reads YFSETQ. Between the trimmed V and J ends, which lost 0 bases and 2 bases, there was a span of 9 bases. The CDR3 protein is CASSLGLATYNEQFF. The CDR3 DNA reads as TGCGCCAGCAGCTTGGGCCTAGCGACCTACAATGAGCAGTTCTTC.

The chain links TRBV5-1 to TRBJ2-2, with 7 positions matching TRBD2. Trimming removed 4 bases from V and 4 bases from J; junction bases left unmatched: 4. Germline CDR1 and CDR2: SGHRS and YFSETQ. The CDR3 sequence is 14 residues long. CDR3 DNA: TGCGCCAGCAGCCCGGGGGGAGGCACCGGGGAGCTGTTTTTT. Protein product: CASSPGGGTGELFF.

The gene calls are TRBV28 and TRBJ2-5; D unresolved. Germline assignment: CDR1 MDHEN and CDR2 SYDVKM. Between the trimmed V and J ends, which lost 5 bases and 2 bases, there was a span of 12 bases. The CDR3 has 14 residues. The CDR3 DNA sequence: TGTGCCAGCAGTCCCTCCCGGGTACAAGAGACCCAGTACTTC. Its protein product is CASSPSRVQETQYF.